This TCR beta chain comes out of a study of T cell repertoires in cytomegalovirus infection (dated by TCRdb to the late 2010s). In terms of the full investigation: The peptide stimulations were aimed at well-studied HLA-B-restricted epitopes as well as recently identified HLA-C-restricted CMV epitopes, whose presentation resists viral immunomodulation. Because public TCR beta signatures pointed to carriage of CMV infection together with the matching HLA type, the HLA type of each donor mattered for the analysis.

The data were produced on an Illumina HiSeq 1500. TCRdb reran the public reads through fastp at Q25 and MiXCR, keeping productive beta chains. Here each entry gathers all rows of one CDR3 protein and keeps the most common genes and DNA. Present in this sample are about 770,000 distinct CDR3 sequences, 25% to 30% of which were seen just once. The top ten clonotypes cover 13% of the sample. With regard to this clonotype: The antigen it recognizes is unknown. Base-call qualities are not available, and no considerably larger clone is one nucleotide away.

Trimming removed 2 bases from V and 0 bases from J, leaving 11 bases between the germline ends. The CDR3, from cysteine to phenylalanine, totals 15 residues. Only CDR3 DNA remains: 45 bases, in frame from the first base. General findings and caveats noted by the study authors: Carriers of CMV infection plus the relevant HLA type were discriminated by the cumulative frequency of public TCR beta family members in the study cohort and in an independent roughly 340-donor cohort. In the ex vivo response, HLA-C-restricted CMV-specific TCR beta clonotypes were dominant, and in two of eight donors the single most frequent clonotype came from this HLA-C-restricted group.

The treatment or condition label of this sample denotes: in vitro stimulation with specific CMV peptide epitopes to enrich CMV-specific T cells. This TCR was recovered from a human donor in good health (CMV status not recorded). Some clones in this sample may be carry-over from other donors' samples. The sequence links TRBV12-3 or TRBV12-4 to TRBJ2-7, with no reliable assignment of the D segment. Specimen: cultured CD8+ T cells from PBMCs, collected from culture after CMV antigen stimulation. This receptor has the CDR3 CASSLSTASSYEQYF. The sequenced DNA: TGTGCCAGCAGTTTAAGCACCGCTAGCTCCTACGAGCAGTACTTC.